This T cell receptor (beta chain) is from a study of cytotoxic CD8 clonotypes in ibrutinib-treated CLL. Study overall: Investigators collected response samples after a median roughly 13 months of treatment, range 6 to 36. Per sample, productive templates averaged approximately 260,000 and productive rearrangements averaged approximately 87,000.

Remarks on this clone: The antigen remains unidentified.

V was clipped by 6 bases and J by 0 bases; unmatched bases: 11. The CDR3 has 16 amino acids. Study findings and constraints: Baseline clonality, higher than in age-matched healthy donors, tracked circulating CD8+ T-cell counts.

Some clones are missing from TCRdb's copy, which holds only in-frame ones; the method was immunoSEQ multiplex PCR. The sample contains about 140,000 clones, 75% to 85% of which appear only once. The sequences come from PBMCs, collected after 36 months of ibrutinib treatment. The chain is built from TRBV6-7 and TRBJ2-7; 7 nucleotides line up with TRBD1. TRBV6-7 is marked as an open reading frame, function uncertain. This sequence was found in a human donor with chronic lymphocytic leukemia. The CDR3 nucleotides read TGTGCCAGCAGCCTACCCGGACAGGTGACCTCCTACGAGCAGTACTTC. It specifies CASSLPGQVTSYEQYF.